This T cell receptor beta chain comes out of a study of T cell changes during pregnancy in multiple sclerosis (dated by TCRdb to between 2018 and 2021). Broadly, across the study: In women with multiple sclerosis, the researchers looked at how the T cell repertoire shifted as pregnancy progressed.

Points on this clone: The antigen this receptor binds is unknown. No much larger clone is present one base from it, and per-base qualities are unavailable.

Libraries were prepared through the immunoSEQ multiplex PCR assay. This is the immuneACCESS table as TCRdb keeps it, with only in-frame sequences that have V and J called. A part of the clones is gone; compared with another copy, unresolved V genes explain less than half, and the rest is unexplained. The table for this sample lists about 89,000 clones; over 85% of them were counted only once. Around 1.7% of the sample belongs to the ten largest clones. The specimen comprised peripheral blood, sampled after pregnancy. The origin of this receptor is a female donor in good health, enrolled as a control in a pregnancy study.

At the DNA level, the sequence is TGCGCCAGCAGCCAATTAGAGGGTAACACTGAAGCTTTCTTT. It translates as CASSQLEGNTEAFF. The chain links TRBV4-1 with TRBJ1-1, with the D gene not confidently named. From cysteine to phenylalanine, the CDR3 is 14 amino acids long. The retained sequence is limited to the CDR3, 42 bases, with the frame set at the first base. V is pared back by 2 bases and J by 2 bases, with 9 bases lying between the germline termini. CDR1 and CDR2, looked up from the germline V gene, are MGHRA and YSYEKL.